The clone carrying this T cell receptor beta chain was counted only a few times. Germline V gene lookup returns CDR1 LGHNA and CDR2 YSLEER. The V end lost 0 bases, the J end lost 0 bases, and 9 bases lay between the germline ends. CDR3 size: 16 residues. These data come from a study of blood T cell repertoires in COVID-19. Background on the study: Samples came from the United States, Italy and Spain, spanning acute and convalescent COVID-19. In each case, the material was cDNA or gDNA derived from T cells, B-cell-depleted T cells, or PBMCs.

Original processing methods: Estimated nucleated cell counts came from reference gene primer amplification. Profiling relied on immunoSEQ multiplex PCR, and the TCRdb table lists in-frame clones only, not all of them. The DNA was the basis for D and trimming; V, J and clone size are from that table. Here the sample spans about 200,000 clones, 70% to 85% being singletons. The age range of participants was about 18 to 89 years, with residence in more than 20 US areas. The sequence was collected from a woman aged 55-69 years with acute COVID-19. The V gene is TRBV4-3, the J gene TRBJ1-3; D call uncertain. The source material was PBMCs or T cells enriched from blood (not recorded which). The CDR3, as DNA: TGCGCCAGCAGCCAAGATCAACAGTACTCTGGAAACACCATATATTTT. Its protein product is CASSQDQQYSGNTIYF.